Listed below are T cell receptor beta chains from one sample, sequenced in a study of blood T cell repertoires in COVID-19. TCRdb's table, derived via immunoSEQ multiplex PCR, lists solely in-frame clones and lacks some. The sample consists of 300,000 or so clones, 86% of them appearing once. Sequencing was performed on PBMCs or T cells enriched from blood (not recorded which). All receptors come from a woman aged 18-29 years who had recovered from COVID-19. CDR3s include the opening cysteine and the closing phenylalanine or tryptophan. The D gene is left open where the match is weak. Some rows have no size entry. The others give once, few or many, or a class for an expanded clone.

TRBV23-1,TRBJ1-1,NA,NA,CASSQQELGPDRSLNTEAFF,TGCGCCAGCAGTCAACAAGAGTTGGGTCCTGACAGGAGCTTGAACACTGAAGCTTTCTTT
TRBV9,TRBJ1-1,NA,NA,CASSYGVGSTEAFF,TGTGCCAGCAGCTACGGAGTCGGGAGCACTGAAGCTTTCTTT
TRBV19,TRBJ1-1,TRBD1,NA,CASSFRTGRMNTEAFF,TGTGCCAGTAGTTTCCGGACAGGGCGAATGAACACTGAAGCTTTCTTT
TRBV10-3,TRBJ2-1,TRBD1,NA,CAISSHRDRNNEQFF,TGTGCCATCAGTTCACACCGGGACAGAAACAATGAGCAGTTCTTC
TRBV5-1,TRBJ1-2,NA,once,CASSSQGDYGYTF,TGCGCCAGCAGCTCGCAGGGTGACTATGGCTACACCTTC
TRBV3-1/TRBV3-2,TRBJ2-7,NA,NA,CASSQSKDGLYEQYF,TGTGCCAGCAGCCAATCCAAGGACGGACTCTACGAGCAGTACTTC
TRBV5-6,TRBJ1-4,NA,NA,CASSLSLRRKTNEKLFF,TGTGCCAGCAGCTTAAGTTTAAGGAGAAAAACTAATGAAAAACTGTTTTTT
TRBV28,TRBJ1-2,TRBD1,NA,CASASTGGGNYGYTF,TGTGCCAGCGCCTCTACAGGGGGAGGGAACTATGGCTACACCTTC
TRBV5-4,TRBJ1-1,TRBD1,NA,CASSWGPGQGNTEAFF,TGTGCCAGCAGCTGGGGGCCGGGACAGGGGAACACTGAAGCTTTCTTT
TRBV18,TRBJ2-3,TRBD2,NA,CASSPPLGGGAEDTQYF,TGTGCCAGCTCACCACCTCTTGGCGGGGGGGCCGAAGATACGCAGTATTTT
TRBV5-8,TRBJ1-5,NA,NA,CASSLWGNSNQPQHF,TGTGCCAGCAGCTTGTGGGGCAATAGCAATCAGCCCCAGCATTTT
TRBV19,TRBJ2-7,TRBD2,NA,CASTPSGGAAYEQYF,TGTGCCAGTACCCCTAGCGGGGGGGCCGCCTACGAGCAGTACTTC
TRBV7-8,TRBJ2-5,NA,NA,CASSLLAGVETQYF,TGTGCCAGCAGCTTATTAGCCGGCGTGGAGACCCAGTACTTC
TRBV24-1,TRBJ2-3,TRBD2,NA,CATSDLGTTTDTQYF,TGTGCCACCAGTGATTTGGGGACTACCACAGATACGCAGTATTTT
TRBV19,TRBJ1-2,TRBD1,NA,CASSATGGGGYTF,TGTGCCAGTAGTGCCACAGGGGGCGGTGGCTACACCTTC
TRBV2,TRBJ2-6,NA,NA,CASSARSGANVLTF,TGTGCCAGCAGTGCTAGAAGTGGGGCCAACGTCCTGACTTTC
TRBV10-3,TRBJ1-1,TRBD1,NA,CAISSGQGVNTEAFF,TGTGCCATCAGCTCGGGACAGGGGGTTAACACTGAAGCTTTCTTT
TRBV6-5,TRBJ1-2,TRBD1,once,CASRGTAYYGYTF,TGTGCCAGCAGGGGGACAGCTTACTATGGCTACACCTTC
TRBV27,TRBJ1-1,TRBD1,NA,CASKLTGGGHTEAFF,TGTGCCAGCAAGCTGACAGGGGGCGGACACACTGAAGCTTTCTTT
TRBV5-4,TRBJ1-4,NA,NA,CASSLRTADLNEKLFF,TGTGCCAGCAGCTTACGGACAGCGGACTTAAATGAAAAACTGTTTTTT
TRBV19,TRBJ2-3,TRBD2,NA,CASSLGLADTQYF,TGTGCCAGTAGCCTGGGACTAGCGGATACGCAGTATTTT
TRBV5-1,TRBJ2-7,NA,NA,CASSLGGGVGFHEQYF,TGCGCCAGCAGCTTGGGTGGGGGCGTGGGGTTCCACGAGCAGTACTTC
TRBV5-1,TRBJ2-7,TRBD1,few,CASSLGQSTYEQYF,TGCGCCAGCAGCCTGGGACAGTCAACCTACGAGCAGTACTTC
TRBV11-2,TRBJ2-1,NA,once,CASNQGLNNEQFF,TGTGCCAGCAACCAGGGCTTAAACAATGAGCAGTTCTTC
TRBV2,TRBJ2-7,TRBD1,NA,CASSGGQGGFYEQYF,TGTGCCAGCAGTGGTGGACAGGGGGGGTTCTACGAGCAGTACTTC
TRBV2,TRBJ1-2,TRBD1,NA,CASSEPGQGITYGYTF,TGTGCCAGCAGTGAACCGGGACAGGGGATAACCTATGGCTACACCTTC
TRBV15,TRBJ1-6,TRBD1,NA,CATSRDEDRAYSPLHF,TGTGCCACCAGCAGAGATGAGGACAGGGCATATTCACCCCTCCACTTT
TRBV18,TRBJ2-5,NA,NA,CASSPGQETQYF,TGTGCCAGCTCACCCGGGCAAGAGACCCAGTACTTC
TRBV6-5,TRBJ2-7,NA,NA,CASIAGLTPFEQYF,TGTGCCAGCATCGCGGGCCTCACGCCCTTCGAGCAGTACTTC
TRBV7-2,TRBJ2-3,NA,once,CASSLAHQGFTDTQYF,TGTGCCAGCAGCTTAGCGCACCAGGGGTTCACAGATACGCAGTATTTT
TRBV13,TRBJ2-3,TRBD2,NA,CASSFPGLASTDTQYF,TGTGCCAGCAGCTTTCCGGGACTAGCGAGTACAGATACGCAGTATTTT
TRBV2,TRBJ1-4,NA,NA,CASSEGGGEKLFF,TGTGCCAGCAGTGAGGGAGGCGGTGAAAAACTGTTTTTT
TRBV27,TRBJ2-1,TRBD2,NA,CASSFSMGLAGGSSYNEQFF,TGTGCCAGCAGTTTCTCTATGGGACTAGCGGGGGGGTCCTCCTACAATGAGCAGTTCTTC
TRBV11-2,TRBJ1-4,NA,NA,CASSRSTSPNEKLFF,TGTGCCAGCAGCCGTTCCACATCTCCAAATGAAAAACTGTTTTTT
TRBV5-6,TRBJ2-5,NA,NA,CASSLGGFKTQYF,TGTGCCAGCAGCTTGGGAGGCTTCAAGACCCAGTACTTC
TRBV3-1/TRBV3-2,TRBJ2-7,NA,NA,CASSPRTLSYEQYF,TGTGCCAGCAGCCCGAGGACTCTCTCCTACGAGCAGTACTTC
TRBV27,TRBJ1-6,TRBD1,few,CASSRRLQGSYNSPLHF,TGTGCCAGCAGTCGGCGGCTACAGGGGTCCTATAATTCACCCCTCCACTTT
TRBV6-4,TRBJ1-1,NA,NA,CASSDSWDSNTEAFF,TGTGCCAGCAGTGACTCCTGGGACTCAAACACTGAAGCTTTCTTT
TRBV7-9,TRBJ1-2,TRBD1,once,CASSEQTGAFYGYTF,TGTGCCAGCAGCGAACAGACAGGGGCCTTCTATGGCTACACCTTC
TRBV7-3,TRBJ2-1,NA,NA,CASSTNGGNEQFF,TGTGCCAGCAGCACAAACGGGGGAAATGAGCAGTTCTTC
TRBV21-1,TRBJ1-1,NA,NA,CAGRRGQRKNTEAFF,TGTGCCGGTCGGCGGGGACAGAGAAAGAACACTGAAGCTTTCTTT
TRBV12-3/TRBV12-4,TRBJ1-2,TRBD1,NA,CASRVDRVKGYTF,TGTGCCAGCAGGGTGGACAGGGTCAAGGGCTACACCTTC
TRBV18,TRBJ2-1,NA,NA,CASSFSIGGLYNEQFF,TGTGCCAGCTCATTCTCCATCGGGGGTCTATACAATGAGCAGTTCTTC
TRBV5-1,TRBJ2-1,NA,NA,CASSLEAGTLGEQFF,TGCGCCAGCAGCTTGGAGGCAGGGACTCTAGGTGAGCAGTTCTTC
TRBV5-1,TRBJ2-5,NA,NA,CASSLVRGSSETQYF,TGCGCCAGCAGCTTGGTCCGGGGGTCCTCTGAGACCCAGTACTTC
TRBV14,TRBJ1-4,TRBD1,NA,CASSPFTTGGYEKLFF,TGTGCCAGCAGCCCGTTTACGACAGGGGGATATGAAAAACTGTTTTTT
TRBV19,TRBJ2-1,NA,NA,CASSSTGIDEQFF,TGTGCCAGTAGTTCCACAGGGATCGATGAGCAGTTCTTC
TRBV9,TRBJ1-1,NA,NA,CASSDQGRTEAFF,TGTGCCAGCAGCGACCAGGGTCGTACTGAAGCTTTCTTT
TRBV6-5,TRBJ1-4,NA,NA,CASRTGVNEKLFF,TGTGCCAGCAGGACAGGAGTTAATGAAAAACTGTTTTTT
TRBV19,TRBJ2-3,NA,once,CASSTGTEFTDTQYF,TGTGCCAGTAGTACCGGGACTGAATTCACAGATACGCAGTATTTT
TRBV5-6,TRBJ1-1,NA,NA,CASSLAREEAFF,TGTGCCAGCAGCTTGGCCAGGGAAGAAGCTTTCTTT
TRBV10-3,TRBJ1-1,NA,few,CAISSEQGINTEAFF,TGTGCCATCAGTTCTGAGCAGGGGATCAACACTGAAGCTTTCTTT